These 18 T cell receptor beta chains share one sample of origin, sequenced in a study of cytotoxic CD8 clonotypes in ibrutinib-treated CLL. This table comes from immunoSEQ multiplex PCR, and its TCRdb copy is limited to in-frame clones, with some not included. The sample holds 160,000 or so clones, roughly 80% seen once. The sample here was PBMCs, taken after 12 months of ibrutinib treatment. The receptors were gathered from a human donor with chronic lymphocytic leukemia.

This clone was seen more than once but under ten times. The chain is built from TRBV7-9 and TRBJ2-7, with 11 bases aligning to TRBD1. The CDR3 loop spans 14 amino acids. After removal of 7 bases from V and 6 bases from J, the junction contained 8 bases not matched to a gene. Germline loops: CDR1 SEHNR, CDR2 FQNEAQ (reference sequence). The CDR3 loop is CASIPRGQGGEQYF. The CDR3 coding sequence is TGTGCCAGCATTCCGCGGGGACAGGGGGGCGAGCAGTACTTC.

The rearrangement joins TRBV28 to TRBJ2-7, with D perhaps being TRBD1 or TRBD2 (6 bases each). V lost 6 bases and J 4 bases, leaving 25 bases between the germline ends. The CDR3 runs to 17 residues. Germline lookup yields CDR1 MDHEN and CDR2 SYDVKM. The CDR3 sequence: CASRPFEGGTLQYEQYF. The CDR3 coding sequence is TGTGCCAGCAGGCCTTTTGAGGGCGGGACACTTCAGTACGAGCAGTACTTC.

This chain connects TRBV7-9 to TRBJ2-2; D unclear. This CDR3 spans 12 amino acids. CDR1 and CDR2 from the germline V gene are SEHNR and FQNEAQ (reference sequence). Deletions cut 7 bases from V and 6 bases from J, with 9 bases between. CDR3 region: CASTPLSGELFF. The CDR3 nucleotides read TGTGCCAGCACCCCCCTCTCCGGGGAGCTGTTTTTT.

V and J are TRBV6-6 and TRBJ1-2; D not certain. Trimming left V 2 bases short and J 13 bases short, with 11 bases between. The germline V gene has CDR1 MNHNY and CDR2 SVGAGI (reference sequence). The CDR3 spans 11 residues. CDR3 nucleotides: TGTGCCAGCAGTTACGGCCGGGGAGGCACCTTC. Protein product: CASSYGRGGTF.

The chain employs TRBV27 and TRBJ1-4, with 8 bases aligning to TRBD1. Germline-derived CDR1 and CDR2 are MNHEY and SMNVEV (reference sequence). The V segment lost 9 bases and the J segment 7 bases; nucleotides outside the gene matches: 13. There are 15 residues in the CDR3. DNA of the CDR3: TGTGCCAGTAAACTGGACAGGGCTTCCTCTGAAAAACTGTTTTTT. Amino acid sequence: CASKLDRASSEKLFF.

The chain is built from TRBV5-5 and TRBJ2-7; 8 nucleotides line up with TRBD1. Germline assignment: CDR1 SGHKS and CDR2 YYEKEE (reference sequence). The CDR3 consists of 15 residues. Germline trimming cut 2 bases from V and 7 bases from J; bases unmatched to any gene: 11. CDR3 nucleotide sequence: TGTGCCAGCAGCTTTAGTCAGGTGACAGGGGCTGAGCAGTACTTC. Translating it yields CASSFSQVTGAEQYF.

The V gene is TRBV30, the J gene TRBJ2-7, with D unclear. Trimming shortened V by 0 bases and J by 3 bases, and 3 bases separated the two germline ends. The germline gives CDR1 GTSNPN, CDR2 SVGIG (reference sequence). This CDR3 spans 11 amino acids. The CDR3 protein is CAWSVDYEQYF. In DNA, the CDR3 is TGTGCCTGGAGTGTGGACTACGAGCAGTACTTC.

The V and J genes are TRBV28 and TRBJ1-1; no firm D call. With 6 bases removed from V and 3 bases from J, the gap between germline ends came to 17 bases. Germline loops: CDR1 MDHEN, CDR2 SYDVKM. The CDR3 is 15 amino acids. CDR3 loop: CASRPDTNPHTEAFF. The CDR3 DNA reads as TGTGCCAGCAGGCCCGACACTAACCCTCACACTGAAGCTTTCTTT.

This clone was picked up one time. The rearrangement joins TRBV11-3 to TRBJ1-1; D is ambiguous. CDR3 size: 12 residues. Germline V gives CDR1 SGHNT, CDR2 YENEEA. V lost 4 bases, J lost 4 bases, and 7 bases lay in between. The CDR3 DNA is TGTGCCAGCAGCTCGAGGAGCACTGAAGCTTTCTTT. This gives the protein CASSSRSTEAFF.

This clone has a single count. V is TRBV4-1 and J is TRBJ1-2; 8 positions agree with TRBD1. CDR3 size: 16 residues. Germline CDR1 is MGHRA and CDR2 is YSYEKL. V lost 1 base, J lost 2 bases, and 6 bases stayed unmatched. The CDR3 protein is CASSQGRGPQNYGYTF. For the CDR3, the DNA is TGCGCCAGCAGCCAAGGCAGGGGGCCGCAAAACTATGGCTACACCTTC.

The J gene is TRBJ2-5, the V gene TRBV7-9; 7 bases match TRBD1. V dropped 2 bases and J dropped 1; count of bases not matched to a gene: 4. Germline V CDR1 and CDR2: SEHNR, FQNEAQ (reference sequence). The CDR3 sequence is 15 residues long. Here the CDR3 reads CASSLQGGSQETQYF. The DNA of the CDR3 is TGTGCCAGCAGCTTACAAGGGGGCTCCCAAGAGACCCAGTACTTC.

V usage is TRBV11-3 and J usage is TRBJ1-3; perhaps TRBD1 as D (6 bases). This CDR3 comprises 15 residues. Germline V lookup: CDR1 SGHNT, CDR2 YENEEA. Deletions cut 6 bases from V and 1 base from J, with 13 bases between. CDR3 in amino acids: CASRPGHRSGNTIYF. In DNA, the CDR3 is TGTGCCAGCAGACCGGGACACCGATCTGGAAACACCATATATTTT.

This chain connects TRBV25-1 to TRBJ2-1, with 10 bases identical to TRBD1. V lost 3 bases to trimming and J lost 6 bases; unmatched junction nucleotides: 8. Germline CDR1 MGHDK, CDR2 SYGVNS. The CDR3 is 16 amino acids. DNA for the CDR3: TGTGCCAGCAGTGATTATAGGACAGGGGGAATCAATGAGCAGTTCTTC. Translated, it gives CASSDYRTGGINEQFF.

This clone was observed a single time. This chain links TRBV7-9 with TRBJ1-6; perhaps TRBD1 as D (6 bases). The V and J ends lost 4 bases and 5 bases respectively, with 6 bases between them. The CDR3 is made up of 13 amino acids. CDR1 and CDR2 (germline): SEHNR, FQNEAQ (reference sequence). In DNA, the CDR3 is TGTGCCAGCAGCTCAGGGGATAATTCACCCCTCCACTTT. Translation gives CASSSGDNSPLHF.

The CDR3 region has the DNA TGTGCCAGCAGCTTAGCTAGGACTAGCGGGTACGAGCAGTACTTC. Translating gives CASSLARTSGYEQYF. The chain combines TRBV7-2 with TRBJ2-7, with 11 bases lining up with TRBD2. The CDR3 loop spans 15 amino acids. V gave up 0 bases and J gave up 4 bases; unmatched junction bases: 2. Per germline, CDR1 SGHTA and CDR2 FQGNSA.

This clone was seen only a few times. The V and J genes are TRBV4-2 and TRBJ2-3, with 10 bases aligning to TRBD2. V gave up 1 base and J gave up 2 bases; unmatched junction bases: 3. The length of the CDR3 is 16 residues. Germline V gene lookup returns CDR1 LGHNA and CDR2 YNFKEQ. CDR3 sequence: CASSQGAGGFTDTQYF. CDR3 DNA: TGTGCCAGCAGCCAAGGAGCGGGAGGGTTCACAGATACGCAGTATTTT.

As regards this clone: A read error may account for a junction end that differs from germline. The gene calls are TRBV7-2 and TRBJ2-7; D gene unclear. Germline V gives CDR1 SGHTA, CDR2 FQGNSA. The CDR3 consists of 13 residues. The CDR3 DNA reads TGTGCCAGCAGCCTCCGGACGGGCCGCCCTTCCGACTTC. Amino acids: CASSLRTGRPSDF.

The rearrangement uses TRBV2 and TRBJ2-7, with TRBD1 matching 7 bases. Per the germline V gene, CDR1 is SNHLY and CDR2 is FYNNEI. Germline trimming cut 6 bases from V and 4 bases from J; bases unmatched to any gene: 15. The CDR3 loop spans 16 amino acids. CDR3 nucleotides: TGTGCCAGCAGATACACGGACAGGCACTCTGGATACGAGCAGTACTTC. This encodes CASRYTDRHSGYEQYF. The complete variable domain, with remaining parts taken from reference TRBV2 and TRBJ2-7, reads EPEVTQTPSHQVTQMGQEVILRCVPISNHLYFYWYRQILGQKVEFLVSFYNNEISEKSEIFDDQFSVERPDGSNFTLKIRSTKLEDSAMYFCASRYTDRHSGYEQYFGPGTRLTVT.